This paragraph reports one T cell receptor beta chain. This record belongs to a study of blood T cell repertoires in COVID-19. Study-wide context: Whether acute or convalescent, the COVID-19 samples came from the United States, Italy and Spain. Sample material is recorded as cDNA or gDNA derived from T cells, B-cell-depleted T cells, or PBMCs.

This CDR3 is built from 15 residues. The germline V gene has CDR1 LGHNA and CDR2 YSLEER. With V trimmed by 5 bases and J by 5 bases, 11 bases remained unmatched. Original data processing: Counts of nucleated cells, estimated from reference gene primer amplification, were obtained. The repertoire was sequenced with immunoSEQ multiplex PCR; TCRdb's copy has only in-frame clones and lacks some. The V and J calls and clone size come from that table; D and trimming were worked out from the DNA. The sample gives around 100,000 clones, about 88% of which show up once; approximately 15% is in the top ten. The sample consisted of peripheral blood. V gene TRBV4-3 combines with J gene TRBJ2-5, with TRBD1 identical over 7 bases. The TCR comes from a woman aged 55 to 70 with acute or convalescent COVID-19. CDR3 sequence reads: CASSLQQGLGETQYF. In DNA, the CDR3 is TGCGCCAGCAGCTTACAACAGGGGCTAGGGGAGACCCAGTACTTC.